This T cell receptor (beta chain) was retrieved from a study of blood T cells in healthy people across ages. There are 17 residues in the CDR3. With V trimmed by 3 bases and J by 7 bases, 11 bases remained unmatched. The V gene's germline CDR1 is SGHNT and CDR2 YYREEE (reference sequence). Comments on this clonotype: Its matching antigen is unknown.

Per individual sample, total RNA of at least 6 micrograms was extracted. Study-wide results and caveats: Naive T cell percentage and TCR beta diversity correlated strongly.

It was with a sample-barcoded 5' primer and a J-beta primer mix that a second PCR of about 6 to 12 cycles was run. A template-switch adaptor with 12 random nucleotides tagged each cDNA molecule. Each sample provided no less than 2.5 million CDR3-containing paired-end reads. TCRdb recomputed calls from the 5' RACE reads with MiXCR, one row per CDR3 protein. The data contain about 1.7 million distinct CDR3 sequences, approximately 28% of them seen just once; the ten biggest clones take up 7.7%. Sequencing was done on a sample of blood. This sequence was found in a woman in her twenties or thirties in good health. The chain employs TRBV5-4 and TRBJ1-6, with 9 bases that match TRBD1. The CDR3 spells CASSSGTGIRQNSPLHF. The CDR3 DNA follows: TGTGCCAGCAGCTCTGGGACAGGGATTCGTCAAAATTCACCCCTCCACTTT. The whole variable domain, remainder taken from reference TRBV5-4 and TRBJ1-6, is ETGVTQSPTHLIKTRGQQVTLRCSSQSGHNTVSWYQQALGQGPQFIFQYYREEENGRGNFPPRFSGLQFPNYSSELNVNALELDDSALYLCASSSGTGIRQNSPLHFGNGTRLTVT.